This T cell receptor beta chain was sequenced for a study of T cells after yellow fever vaccination. The overall study: Low-cell-number fractions underwent preparation using SMART-Seq v4 Ultra Low Input.

Findings of the study overall: Repertoires sorted by FACS could include abundant clonotypes that are contaminants from the bulk population.

This clonotype has just a few counts. Its antigen is not known. The V gene end was trimmed by 5 bases and the J gene end by 7 bases; junction bases not matched to a gene: 5. This CDR3 has 13 amino acids. The authors made TCR cDNA by 5'RACE template switching, adding a universal primer site and UMIs. TCRdb reprocessed the 5' RACE reads with MiXCR, giving one entry per CDR3 protein. The sample holds a few hundred thousand distinct CDR3 sequences, around 3.6% seen once. The chain has TRBV12-3 or TRBV12-4 and TRBJ2-1; 7 bases are a match to TRBD2. Sample: PBMCs, taken on the day of the yellow fever booster vaccination. The sequence came from a man younger than 35 who received the YFV17D yellow fever vaccine. The CDR3 DNA reads TGTGCCAGCAGTCGGGACTACTATAATGAGCAGTTCTTC. This codes for CASSRDYYNEQFF.